These 20 T cell receptor beta chains came from one sample sequenced in a study of T cell responses to AZD1222 COVID-19 vaccine. Generated by immunoSEQ multiplex PCR, the TCRdb table keeps only in-frame clones and is missing some. The sample carries roughly 150,000 clones, 90% recorded once. Material: peripheral blood, obtained 28 days after the second AZD1222 dose. The receptors shown here come from an adult who received the AZD1222 COVID-19 vaccine.

As for this clone: This specimen includes other DNA sequences encoding the same CDR3. V and J are TRBV28 and TRBJ2-7; unclear D gene. CDR1 MDHEN and CDR2 SYDVKM come from the germline V gene. This CDR3 region has 11 residues. V lost 2 bases to trimming and J lost 4 bases, with 3 bases between them. The CDR3 region has the DNA TGTGCCAGCAGTTTAGCTTACGAGCAGTACTTC. The encoded protein is CASSLAYEQYF.

In this sample, this clone turned up once. The chain joins TRBV4-3 to TRBJ2-7; no firm D call. The CDR3 consists of 13 residues. Trimming shortened V by 1 base and J by 6 bases, and 10 bases separated the two germline ends. CDR1 LGHNA and CDR2 YSLEER come from the germline V gene. The CDR3 DNA follows: TGCGCCAGCAGCCAAGTCTTATCTGGCGAGCAGTACTTC. Its protein is CASSQVLSGEQYF.

The chain is built from TRBV6-4 and TRBJ1-2, with 9 bases that match TRBD1. The CDR3 contains 16 residues. V was pared by 3 bases and J by 3 bases, with 8 bases of the junction left unmatched. Germline V gives CDR1 MRHNA, CDR2 SNTAGT. The CDR3, as DNA: TGTGCCAGCAGTGAACGGGGGGGACAGGGATACTATGGCTACACCTTC. This encodes CASSERGGQGYYGYTF.

J is TRBJ2-7 and V is TRBV13; 8 nucleotides align to TRBD1. Germline loops: CDR1 PRHDT, CDR2 FYEKMQ (reference sequence). This CDR3 has 14 residues. The junction had 8 bases not matched to a gene; V was cut back by 4 bases and J by 6 bases. As DNA, the CDR3 is TGTGCCAGCAGCTCATTGACAGGGGTTGGCGAGCAGTACTTC. It codes for CASSSLTGVGEQYF.

The chain recombines TRBV10-2 with TRBJ2-2, with 7 bases that match TRBD2. CDR3 length: 14 amino acids. V shed 7 bases, J shed 1 base, and the junction held 3 bases outside the gene matches. CDR1 is WSHSY and CDR2 is SAAADI in the germline V gene. The CDR3 coding sequence is TGCGCCAGCATTAGCGGGCGGAACACCGGGGAGCTGTTTTTT. Its translation: CASISGRNTGELFF.

The chain has TRBV27 and TRBJ1-2, with TRBD1 identical over 7 bases. CDR1 MNHEY and CDR2 SMNVEV come from the germline V gene (reference sequence). The CDR3 is made up of 13 amino acids. Germline trimming cut 5 bases from V and 8 bases from J; bases unmatched to any gene: 8. CDR3 loop: CASSRDRVGGYTF. DNA of the CDR3: TGTGCCAGCAGTAGAGACAGGGTAGGCGGCTACACCTTC.

This clone was counted a single time. The V gene is TRBV28, the J gene TRBJ1-4; a weak D match, TRBD1 (6 bases). The V end lost 5 bases, the J end lost 8 bases, and 15 bases lay between the germline ends. This CDR3 contains 14 residues. The germline CDR1 and CDR2 sequences are MDHEN and SYDVKM. The CDR3 region is CASSGGQGREKLFF. The CDR3 coding sequence is TGTGCCAGCAGTGGGGGGCAGGGAAGAGAAAAACTGTTTTTT.

The chain has TRBV18 and TRBJ2-1, with TRBD2 identical over 7 bases. The CDR3 runs 14 residues. Germline V lookup: CDR1 KGHSH, CDR2 LQKENI. J lost 6 bases, V lost 3 bases, and 5 bases had no gene match. CDR3 coding DNA: TGTGCCAGCTCACCCCTGGCTAGCGGCAATGAGCAGTTCTTC. Translating it yields CASSPLASGNEQFF.

The genes are TRBV5-4 and TRBJ2-5; 12 nucleotides agree with TRBD2. The germline V gene encodes CDR1 SGHNT and CDR2 YYREEE (reference sequence). Trimming removed 4 bases from V and 5 bases from J; junction bases left unmatched: 9. There are 16 residues in the CDR3. The CDR3 spells CASSPGLAGFGETQYF. The DNA for the CDR3 is TGTGCCAGCAGCCCGGGACTAGCGGGCTTCGGTGAGACCCAGTACTTC.

The chain has TRBV5-1 and TRBJ2-5; 7 bases agree with TRBD2. The CDR3 runs to 15 residues. The junction had 3 bases not matched to a gene; V was cut back by 0 bases and J by 1 base. The V gene's germline CDR1 is SGHRS and CDR2 YFSETQ. The CDR3 loop is CASSLGSGGQETQYF. The CDR3, as DNA: TGCGCCAGCAGCTTGGGGTCGGGGGGCCAAGAGACCCAGTACTTC.

This chain uses TRBV6-4 with TRBJ2-4, with 7 bases fitting TRBD1. V gave up 5 bases and J gave up 1 base; unmatched junction bases: 14. CDR3 size: 18 residues. Looked up from germline, CDR1 is MRHNA and CDR2 is SNTAGT. CDR3 DNA sequence: TGTGCCAGCAGTCCCACCGGGCGACGACAGGGCGCCAAAAACATTCAGTACTTC. Translation: CASSPTGRRQGAKNIQYF.

This clone is a singleton in its sample. The chain employs TRBV30 and TRBJ1-6; no clear D gene. V dropped 4 bases and J dropped 4 bases, with 20 bases sitting between them. Germline V gene sequence: CDR1 GTSNPN, CDR2 SVGIG (reference sequence). This CDR3 has 17 amino acids. CDR3 nucleotide sequence: TGTGCCTGGACCCCCGGGAGAGAGGGCCGGTATAATTCACCCCTCCACTTT. Translation: CAWTPGREGRYNSPLHF.

The chain combines TRBV18 with TRBJ2-1; D may correspond to TRBD1 or TRBD2 (7 bases each). Germline CDR1 reads KGHSH; CDR2 reads LQKENI. V shed 5 bases and J shed 7 bases, with 18 bases lying between them. The CDR3 has 15 residues. In DNA form, the CDR3 reads TGTGCCAGCTCATTTCGACAGGGAGGGGGGAATGAGCAGTTCTTC. Residues: CASSFRQGGGNEQFF.

This rearrangement joins TRBV6-5 to TRBJ2-7, with 11 bases fitting TRBD1. Germline V gene data show CDR1 as MNHEY and CDR2 as SVGAGI. After removal of 5 bases from V and 4 bases from J, the junction contained 7 bases not matched to a gene. This CDR3 is built from 15 residues. The CDR3 sequence: CASSQSGTGGYEQYF. CDR3 in DNA: TGTGCCAGCAGTCAATCCGGGACAGGGGGGTACGAGCAGTACTTC.

With respect to this clone: In the same sample, other DNA sequences code for this CDR3. V and J are TRBV5-1 and TRBJ2-3; 15 bases align to TRBD2. CDR1 and CDR2 from the germline V gene are SGHRS and YFSETQ. Losses at the gene ends were 4 bases for V and 3 bases for J; bases not matched to a gene: 3. CDR3 length: 16 residues. The CDR3 region has the DNA TGCGCCAGCAGCGCTGGGACTAGCGGGGGGACAGATACGCAGTATTTT. Its translation: CASSAGTSGGTDTQYF.

The chain recombines TRBV7-2 with TRBJ2-2; a weak D match, TRBD2 (6 bases). V dropped 5 bases and J dropped 4 bases, with 11 bases sitting between them. The CDR3 is 14 amino acids. CDR1 and CDR2 (germline): SGHTA, FQGNSA. The CDR3 sequence: CASSPGTATGELFF. The CDR3 bases are TGTGCCAGCAGCCCCGGGACTGCCACCGGGGAGCTGTTTTTT. The full variable domain, completed using reference TRBV7-2 and TRBJ2-2, is GAGVSQSPSNKVTEKGKDVELRCDPISGHTALYWYRQSLGQGLEFLIYFQGNSAPDKSGLPSDRFSAERTGGSVSTLTIQRTQQEDSAVYLCASSPGTATGELFFGEGSRLTVL.

In its sample, this clone was seen once. The chain joins TRBV3-1 (or the pseudogene TRBV3-2) to TRBJ2-2; 13 bases fit TRBD2. CDR3 length equals 16 residues. Looked up from germline, CDR1 is LGHDT and CDR2 is YNNKEL (reference sequence). V shed 2 bases and J 4 bases; nucleotides not matched to a gene: 1. CDR3 loop: CASSQWTSGGTGELFF. CDR3 nucleotides: TGTGCCAGCAGCCAATGGACTAGCGGGGGCACCGGGGAGCTGTTTTTT.

This clone has a handful of counts. DNA for the CDR3: TGTGCCATCAGTGACACCGGGGAGCTGTTTTTT. It translates to CAISDTGELFF. This chain links TRBV10-3 with TRBJ2-2; D gene ambiguous. V lost 3 bases, J lost 4 bases, and 0 bases lay in between. CDR3 length: 11 residues. Germline V gene sequence: CDR1 ENHRY, CDR2 SYGVKD.

This clone occurred a few times. The J gene is TRBJ1-1, the V gene TRBV7-9, with no clear D. CDR1 and CDR2 from the germline V gene are SEHNR and FQNEAQ (reference sequence). CDR3 length: 15 residues. V was shortened by 3 bases and J by 1 base, with 12 bases between the two germline ends. The CDR3 protein is CASSFRAQANTEAFF. The CDR3 bases are TGTGCCAGCAGCTTTCGGGCCCAGGCGAACACTGAAGCTTTCTTT.

The V call is TRBV28, the J call TRBJ2-7; 11 positions match TRBD2. Germline V CDR1 and CDR2: MDHEN, SYDVKM. This CDR3 has 18 amino acids. V lost 4 bases to trimming and J lost 5 bases; unmatched junction nucleotides: 16. CDR3 amino acids: CASSSKGRASGRINEQYF. CDR3 bases: TGTGCCAGCAGTTCTAAAGGGCGGGCTAGCGGGAGGATCAACGAGCAGTACTTC.